These 11 T cell receptor beta chains came from one sample sequenced in a study of T cells in Graves' hyperthyroidism and ophthalmopathy. Amplified TCR beta CDR3 regions derived from RNA transcripts. RT-PCR in the first round (using the HTBI primer set) targeted the TCR CDR3. TCRdb ran MiXCR on the multiplex PCR reads and lists one entry per CDR3 protein. The sample lists 600,000 to 850,000 distinct CDR3 sequences; around 20% were seen once. Source material: blood. The receptors derive from a woman aged 45-65 years with Graves' hyperthyroidism that later progressed to Graves' ophthalmopathy.

In this sample, this clonotype turned up a few times. The genes are TRBV20-1 and TRBJ2-2; D is undetermined. This CDR3 contains 13 residues. Germline loops: CDR1 DFQATT, CDR2 SNEGSKA (reference sequence). Deletions cut 3 bases from V and 2 bases from J, with 7 bases between. In nucleotides, the CDR3 is TGCAGTGCTAGGGGCCATAACACCGGGGAGCTGTTTTTT. It is translated as CSARGHNTGELFF.

This clonotype has only a few counts. V is TRBV16 and J is TRBJ1-1; 7 bases are shared with TRBD1. CDR1 and CDR2 (germline): KGHSY, FQNENV. This CDR3 has 14 residues. V was clipped by 0 bases and J by 7 bases; unmatched bases: 5. CDR3 in amino acids: CASSQSDRAGEAFF. In DNA, the CDR3 is TGTGCCAGCAGCCAATCTGACAGGGCGGGTGAAGCTTTCTTT.

CDR3: CASSLTTGTYNYEQYF. DNA for the CDR3: TGTGCCAGCAGCCTGACAACCGGGACGTATAACTACGAGCAGTACTTC. The V gene is TRBV27, the J gene TRBJ2-7; D may correspond to TRBD1 or TRBD2 (5 bases each). This CDR3 contains 16 residues. Germline lookup yields CDR1 MNHEY and CDR2 SMNVEV (reference sequence). V lost 6 bases and J lost 3, with 21 bases in between.

V usage is TRBV27 and J usage is TRBJ1-5; D is unclear. V was trimmed by 7 bases and J by 2 bases, leaving 15 bases between them. CDR1 is MNHEY, CDR2 SMNVEV, per germline (reference sequence). The CDR3 has 15 amino acids. In DNA form, the CDR3 reads TGTGCCAGCACTCGGACGGGATTGGGCAATCAGCCCCAGCATTTT. Translated, it gives CASTRTGLGNQPQHF.

This clonotype was recorded many times. This chain joins TRBV30 and TRBJ2-5; no reliable D call. CDR3 length: 11 residues. V shed 0 bases and J shed 5 bases, with 4 bases lying between them. Germline CDR1 and CDR2: GTSNPN and SVGIG (reference sequence). CDR3 sequence (DNA): TGTGCCTGGAGTGTAATGGAGACCCAGTACTTC. Translation gives CAWSVMETQYF.

The chain combines TRBV30 with TRBJ1-2; perhaps TRBD1 as D (6 bases). V was pared by 3 bases and J by 2 bases, with 10 bases between. There are 13 residues in the CDR3. The germline V gene has CDR1 GTSNPN and CDR2 SVGIG (reference sequence). The CDR3 bases are TGTGCCTGGAGGGACAGTTACAACTATGGCTACACCTTC. This gives the protein CAWRDSYNYGYTF.

CDR3 coding DNA: TGTGCCAGCAGCTCGAACAGTTTCCCCTCTGGAAACACCATATATTTT. Encoded protein: CASSSNSFPSGNTIYF. This chain links TRBV7-9 with TRBJ1-3; D is ambiguous. Germline values: CDR1 SEHNR, CDR2 FQNEAQ (reference sequence). The CDR3 consists of 16 residues. Trimming removed 4 bases at V and 0 bases at J, with 13 bases between.

The gene calls are TRBV12-3 or TRBV12-4 and TRBJ2-2, with 7 bases fitting TRBD1. The CDR3 sequence is 15 residues long. V lost 8 bases and J lost 5; bases outside the gene matches: 11. The CDR3 sequence is CASPRKGALTGELFF. The CDR3 nucleotides are TGTGCCAGCCCCCGGAAGGGGGCCTTGACCGGGGAGCTGTTTTTT.

The chain is built from TRBV28 and TRBJ2-1; TRBD2 might be the D (7 bases). The V end lost 6 bases, the J end lost 9 bases, and 27 bases lay between the germline ends. CDR3 length: 17 amino acids. Germline V lookup: CDR1 MDHEN, CDR2 SYDVKM. CDR3 coding DNA: TGTGCCAGCAGGCCCCGGGGGGCGGGACGTCCCTTGGGTGAGCAGTTCTTC. The encoded protein is CASRPRGAGRPLGEQFF.

This clonotype was counted many times. The chain joins TRBV3-1 to TRBJ2-7; perhaps D is TRBD1 or TRBD2 (5 bases each). CDR3 length equals 16 residues. Trimming took off 2 bases at V and 0 bases at J, with 14 bases between the two ends. Germline V gene sequence: CDR1 LGHDT, CDR2 YNNKEL (reference sequence). DNA of the CDR3: TGTGCCAGCAGCCAATACGGGACGGATCCCTCCTACGAGCAGTACTTC. Residues: CASSQYGTDPSYEQYF.

The table lists this clonotype with a few counts. This rearrangement joins TRBV3-1 to TRBJ2-1; D perhaps matches TRBD2 (6 bases). This CDR3 region has 14 residues. Between the trimmed V and J ends, which lost 4 bases and 10 bases, there was a span of 17 bases. Per germline, CDR1 LGHDT and CDR2 YNNKEL (reference sequence). The CDR3 sequence: CASSPGSGGREQFF. As DNA, the CDR3 is TGTGCCAGCAGCCCGGGATCTGGGGGGAGGGAGCAGTTCTTC.